This T cell receptor beta chain was obtained from a study of T cell repertoires in cytomegalovirus infection. The overall study: CMV infection together with matching HLA type was indicated by public TCR beta signatures.

A word on this clonotype: What it recognizes is unknown.

The study's findings and limits: Predominance within the ex vivo response was attributable to HLA-C-restricted CMV-specific TCR beta clonotypes. Using cumulative public TCR beta family frequency, the authors identified those who carried CMV together with the relevant HLA.

TCRdb fed the reads into MiXCR, producing one record per CDR3 protein. The profile shows fewer than 350,000 distinct CDR3 sequences, roughly 15% of them singletons. Germline CDR1 reads SGHRS; CDR2 reads YFSETQ. The CDR3 runs to 15 residues. V gave up 5 bases and J gave up 4 bases, with 19 bases separating them. The sequencing input was PBMCs. The sequence was collected from a human donor in good health (CMV status not recorded). Some clones in this sample may be carry-over from other donors' samples. The chain links TRBV5-1 to TRBJ2-7, with a possible D match to TRBD1 (6 bases). DNA of the CDR3: TGCGCCAGCAGTCCCGGGACCGTCCAGGGGTACGAGCAGTACTTC. Translated, it gives CASSPGTVQGYEQYF.